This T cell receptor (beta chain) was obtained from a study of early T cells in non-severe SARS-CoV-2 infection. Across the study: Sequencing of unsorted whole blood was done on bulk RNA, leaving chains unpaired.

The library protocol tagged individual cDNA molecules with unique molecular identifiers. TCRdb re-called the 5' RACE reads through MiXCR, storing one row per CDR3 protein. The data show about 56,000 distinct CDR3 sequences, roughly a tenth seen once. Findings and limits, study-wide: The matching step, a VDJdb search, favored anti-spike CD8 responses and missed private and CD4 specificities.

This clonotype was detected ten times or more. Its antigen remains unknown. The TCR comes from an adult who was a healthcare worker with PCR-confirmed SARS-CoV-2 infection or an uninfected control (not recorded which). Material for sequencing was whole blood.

CDR3 in DNA: TGTGCCAGCAGAGTTTATGCGCCCGCGACTCCATACAATGAGCAGTTCTTC. This translates into CASRVYAPATPYNEQFF. V usage is TRBV12-3 or TRBV12-4 and J usage is TRBJ2-1; D is unclear. The CDR3 runs 17 residues. The ends were cut back, 6 bases at V and 4 bases at J, with 22 bases in the middle.